These 7 T cell receptor beta chains originate from one sample sequenced in a study of T cell changes during pregnancy in multiple sclerosis. Some clones are missing from TCRdb's copy, which holds only in-frame ones; the method was immunoSEQ multiplex PCR. The table shows some 57,000 clones, with 85% to 90% occurring only once. Sequences were derived from peripheral blood, sampled in the first trimester of pregnancy. The receptors were sampled from a female donor in good health, enrolled as a control in a pregnancy study.

This chain uses TRBV9 with TRBJ2-5; 14 bases are shared with TRBD2. The CDR3 sequence is 17 residues long. V lost 3 bases and J lost 4; bases outside the gene matches: 8. Looked up from germline, CDR1 is SGDLS and CDR2 is YYNGEE. The CDR3: CASSAGTSGGARETQYF. CDR3 sequence (DNA): TGTGCCAGCAGCGCAGGGACTAGCGGGGGAGCGAGAGAGACCCAGTACTTC. Filled out from reference TRBV9 and TRBJ2-5, the complete variable domain reads DSGVTQTPKHLITATGQRVTLRCSPRSGDLSVYWYQQSLDQGLQFLIQYYNGEERAKGNILERFSAQQFPDLHSELNLSSLELGDSALYFCASSAGTSGGARETQYFGPGTRLLVL.

The V call is TRBV29-1, the J call TRBJ2-3; 7 bases fit TRBD2. The length of the CDR3 is 14 residues. Germline assignment: CDR1 SQVTM and CDR2 ANQGSEA. Trimming removed 6 bases from V and 4 bases from J; junction bases left unmatched: 10. For the CDR3, the DNA is TGCAGCGTCTGGACTAGTTTAGCGGCAGATACGCAGTATTTT. Translation gives CSVWTSLAADTQYF.

The chain recombines TRBV6-5 with TRBJ2-3; 7 bases agree with TRBD1. Germline V gives CDR1 MNHEY, CDR2 SVGAGI. Trimming took 6 bases from V and 2 from J; bases not matched to a gene: 5. CDR3 length: 14 amino acids. CDR3 nucleotide sequence: TGTGCCAGCAGCCCGGACAGGAACACAGATACGCAGTATTTT. It is translated as CASSPDRNTDTQYF.

The genes are TRBV5-5 and TRBJ2-5; perhaps TRBD1 as D (6 bases). V was cut by 7 bases and J by 5 bases, with 15 bases left in between. CDR3 length: 13 amino acids. CDR1 is SGHKS and CDR2 is YYEKEE in the germline V gene (reference sequence). The CDR3 region has the DNA TGTGCCAGCGCCTACAGGGTCAGGGAGACCCAGTACTTC. Its translation is CASAYRVRETQYF.

DNA for the CDR3: TGTGCCAGCAGCAAGACTAGCGGGGCGACAGATACGCAGTATTTT. This gives the protein CASSKTSGATDTQYF. V gene TRBV7-2 combines with J gene TRBJ2-3; the match to TRBD2 covers 11 bases. V shed 5 bases and J 3 bases; nucleotides not matched to a gene: 4. CDR1 is SGHTA, CDR2 FQGNSA, per germline. The CDR3 is 15 amino acids. Full variable domain (remainder filled in from reference TRBV7-2 and TRBJ2-3): GAGVSQSPSNKVTEKGKDVELRCDPISGHTALYWYRQSLGQGLEFLIYFQGNSAPDKSGLPSDRFSAERTGGSVSTLTIQRTQQEDSAVYLCASSKTSGATDTQYFGPGTRLTVL.

The CDR3 coding sequence is TGTGCCAGCAGCGTAGAGCCCAGTGGGGCGAACACTGAAGCTTTCTTT. This sequence encodes CASSVEPSGANTEAFF. The rearrangement uses TRBV9 and TRBJ1-1; possibly TRBD1 for D (5 bases). Deletions cut 0 bases from V and 1 base from J, with 13 bases between. The CDR3 is made up of 16 amino acids. From germline, CDR1 is SGDLS and CDR2 YYNGEE.

This clone appeared a single time. The CDR3 protein is CASQTTSAVGETQYF. The CDR3 DNA reads TGTGCCAGTCAAACCACTAGCGCCGTAGGAGAGACCCAGTACTTC. The chain carries TRBV27 and TRBJ2-5, with 7 positions matching TRBD2. This CDR3 is 15 amino acids long. Germline CDR1 MNHEY, CDR2 SMNVEV (reference sequence). J gave up 4 bases and V 9 bases, and 14 bases lay outside the gene matches.